The clone carrying this T cell receptor (beta chain) was seen more than once but under ten times. Its antigen is not identified. For the library, individual cDNA molecules each received unique molecular identifiers. TCRdb independently ran MiXCR on the RACE reads; one entry per CDR3 protein. This sample has a few hundred thousand distinct CDR3 sequences, with 4.8% found just once. This entry is derived from a study of human T cells and chemical hapten exposure. Overall study context: Cases of alopecia areata, totalis or universalis occurred in a predominantly female patient group.

Regarding time point: patch test 1, 2 weeks after DPC sensitization. Treatment here: therapeutic diphenylcyclopropenone sensitization with weekly scalp DPC. Germline V gives CDR1 SGDLS, CDR2 YYNGEE. Trimming shortened V by 3 bases and J by 6 bases, and 15 bases separated the two germline ends. The CDR3 length is 14 residues. Points from the study as a whole: Those TCRs sitting above 1 in 1000 frequency stayed the same with DPC sensitization.

The source material was whole blood, sampled in connection with sensitization to the hapten diphenylcyclopropenone (DPC). The gene calls are TRBV9 and TRBJ1-2; TRBD1 might be the D (5 bases). The origin of this receptor is a woman aged 45-60 years with alopecia areata. Some clones in this sample may be carry-over from other donors' samples. CDR3 protein: CASSASGRGDGYTF. The CDR3 nucleotides are TGTGCCAGCAGCGCCTCCGGGAGGGGCGATGGCTACACCTTC.